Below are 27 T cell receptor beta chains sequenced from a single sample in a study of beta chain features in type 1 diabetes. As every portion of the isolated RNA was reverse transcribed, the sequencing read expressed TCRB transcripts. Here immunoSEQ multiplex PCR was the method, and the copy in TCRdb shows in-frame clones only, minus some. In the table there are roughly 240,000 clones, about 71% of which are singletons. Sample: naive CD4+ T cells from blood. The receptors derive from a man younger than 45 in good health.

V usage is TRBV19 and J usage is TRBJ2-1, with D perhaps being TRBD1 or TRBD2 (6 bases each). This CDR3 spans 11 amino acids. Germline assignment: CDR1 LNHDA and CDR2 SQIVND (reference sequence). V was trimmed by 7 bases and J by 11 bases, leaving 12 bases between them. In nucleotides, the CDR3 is TGTGCCAGTACCTGGGGGGCACAGCAGTTCTTC. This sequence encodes CASTWGAQQFF.

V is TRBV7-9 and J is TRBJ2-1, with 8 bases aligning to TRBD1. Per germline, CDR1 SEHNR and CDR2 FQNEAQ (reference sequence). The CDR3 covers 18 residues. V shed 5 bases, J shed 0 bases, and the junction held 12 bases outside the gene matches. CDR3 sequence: CASSALARDRNSYNEQFF. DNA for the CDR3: TGTGCCAGCAGCGCACTGGCCCGGGACAGGAACTCCTACAATGAGCAGTTCTTC.

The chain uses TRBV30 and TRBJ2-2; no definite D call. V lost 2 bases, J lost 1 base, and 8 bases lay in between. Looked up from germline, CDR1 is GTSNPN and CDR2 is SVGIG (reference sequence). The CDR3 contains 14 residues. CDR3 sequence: CAWSPGLNTGELFF. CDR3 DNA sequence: TGTGCCTGGAGTCCGGGTTTGAACACCGGGGAGCTGTTTTTT.

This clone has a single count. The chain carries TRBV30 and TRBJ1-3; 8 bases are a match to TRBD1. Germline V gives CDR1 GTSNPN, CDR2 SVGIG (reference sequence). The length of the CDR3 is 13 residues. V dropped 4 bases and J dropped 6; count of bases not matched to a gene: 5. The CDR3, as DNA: TGTGCCTGGACAGGGGGCAAAGTAAACACCATATATTTT. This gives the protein CAWTGGKVNTIYF.

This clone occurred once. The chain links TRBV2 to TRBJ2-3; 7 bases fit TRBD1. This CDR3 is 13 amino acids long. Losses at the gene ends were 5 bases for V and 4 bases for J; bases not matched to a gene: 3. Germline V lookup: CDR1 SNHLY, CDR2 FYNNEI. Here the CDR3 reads CASSNQGADTQYF. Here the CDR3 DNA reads TGTGCCAGCAGTAACCAGGGGGCAGATACGCAGTATTTT.

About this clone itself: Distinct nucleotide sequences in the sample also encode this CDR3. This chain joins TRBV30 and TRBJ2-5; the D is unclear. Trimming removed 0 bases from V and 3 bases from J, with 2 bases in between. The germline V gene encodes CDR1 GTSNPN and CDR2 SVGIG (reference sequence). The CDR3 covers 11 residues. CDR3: CAWSVEETQYF. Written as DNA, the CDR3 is TGTGCCTGGAGTGTTGAAGAGACCCAGTACTTC.

The CDR3 region is CASSQTLGSGANVLTF. The CDR3 DNA follows: TGCGCCAGCAGCCAAACCTTAGGCTCTGGGGCCAACGTCCTGACTTTC. This rearrangement joins TRBV4-1 to TRBJ2-6; D gene unclear. Germline lookup yields CDR1 MGHRA and CDR2 YSYEKL. The V gene lost 2 bases and the J gene lost 0 bases, with 8 bases spanning the gap. This CDR3 comprises 16 residues.

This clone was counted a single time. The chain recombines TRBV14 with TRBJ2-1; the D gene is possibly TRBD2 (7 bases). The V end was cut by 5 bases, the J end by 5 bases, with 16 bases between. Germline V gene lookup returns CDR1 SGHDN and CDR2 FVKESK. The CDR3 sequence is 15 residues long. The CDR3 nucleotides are TGTGCCAGCAGCACCAACGGGGGGCTCCACAATGAGCAGTTCTTC. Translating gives CASSTNGGLHNEQFF.

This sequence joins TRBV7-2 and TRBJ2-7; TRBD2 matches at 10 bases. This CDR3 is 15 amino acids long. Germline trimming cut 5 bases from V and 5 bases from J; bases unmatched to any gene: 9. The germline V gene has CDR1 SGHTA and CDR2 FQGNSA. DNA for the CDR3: TGTGCCAGCAGCCCAGAAGTAGCGGGAGGAAACGAGCAGTACTTC. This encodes CASSPEVAGGNEQYF.

The CDR3 nucleotides are TGTGCCAGCGGGAGACAGGGGGCAAGATCAGAGACCCAGTACTTC. Residues: CASGRQGARSETQYF. This chain uses TRBV6-5 with TRBJ2-5; 10 bases align to TRBD1. CDR3 length: 15 residues. The V gene's germline CDR1 is MNHEY and CDR2 SVGAGI. The J segment lost 4 bases and the V segment lost 8 bases, leaving 10 bases of the junction unmatched.

The CDR3 here is CASSQDGTASYEQYF. The CDR3 DNA reads as TGCGCCAGCAGCCAAGATGGGACGGCCTCCTACGAGCAGTACTTC. The chain carries TRBV4-3 and TRBJ2-7; the D gene could be TRBD1 or TRBD2 (5 bases each). The length of the CDR3 is 15 residues. V lost 0 bases to trimming and J lost 0 bases, with 9 bases between them. Germline-derived CDR1 and CDR2 are LGHNA and YSLEER.

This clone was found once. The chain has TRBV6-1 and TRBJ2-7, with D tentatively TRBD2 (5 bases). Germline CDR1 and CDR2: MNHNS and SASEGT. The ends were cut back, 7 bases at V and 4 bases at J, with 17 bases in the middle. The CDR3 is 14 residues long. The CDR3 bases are TGTGCCAGCATTCTAAACGCGGGCGCATACGAGCAGTACTTC. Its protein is CASILNAGAYEQYF.

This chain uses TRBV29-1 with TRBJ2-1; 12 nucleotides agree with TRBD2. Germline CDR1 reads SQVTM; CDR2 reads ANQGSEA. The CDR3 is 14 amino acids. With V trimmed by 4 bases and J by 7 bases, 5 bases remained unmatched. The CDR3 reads CSVVASGRGNEQFF. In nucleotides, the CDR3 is TGCAGCGTTGTCGCTAGCGGGAGGGGTAATGAGCAGTTCTTC.

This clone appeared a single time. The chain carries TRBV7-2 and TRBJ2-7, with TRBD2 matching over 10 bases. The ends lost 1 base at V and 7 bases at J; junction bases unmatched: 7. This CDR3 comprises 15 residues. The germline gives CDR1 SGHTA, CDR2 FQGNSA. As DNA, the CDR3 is TGTGCCAGCAGCTTAGTGAATAGCGGGAGGCGAGAGCAGTACTTC. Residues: CASSLVNSGRREQYF.

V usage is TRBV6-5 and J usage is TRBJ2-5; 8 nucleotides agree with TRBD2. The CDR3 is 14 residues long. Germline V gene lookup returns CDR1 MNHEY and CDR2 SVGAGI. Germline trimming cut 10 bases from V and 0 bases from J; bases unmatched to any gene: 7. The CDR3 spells CAIREGQNQETQYF. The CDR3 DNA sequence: TGTGCCATCCGGGAGGGGCAGAACCAAGAGACCCAGTACTTC.

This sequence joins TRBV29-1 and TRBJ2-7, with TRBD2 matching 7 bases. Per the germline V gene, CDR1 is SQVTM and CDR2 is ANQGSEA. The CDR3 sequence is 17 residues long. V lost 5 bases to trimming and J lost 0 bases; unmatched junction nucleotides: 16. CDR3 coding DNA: TGCAGCGTTCTTGCTTTCGACCGCCGCGGGGGCTCCTACGAGCAGTACTTC. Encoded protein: CSVLAFDRRGGSYEQYF.

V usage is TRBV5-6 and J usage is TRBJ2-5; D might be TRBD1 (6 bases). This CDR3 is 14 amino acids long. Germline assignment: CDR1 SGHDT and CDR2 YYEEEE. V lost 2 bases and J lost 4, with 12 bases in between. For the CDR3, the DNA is TGTGCCAGCAGCTTCCGAGCAGGGGTAGAGACCCAGTACTTC. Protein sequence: CASSFRAGVETQYF.

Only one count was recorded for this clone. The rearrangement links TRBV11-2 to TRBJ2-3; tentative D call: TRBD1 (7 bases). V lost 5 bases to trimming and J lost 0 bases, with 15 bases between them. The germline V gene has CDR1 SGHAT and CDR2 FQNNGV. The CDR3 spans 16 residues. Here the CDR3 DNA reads TGTGCCAGCAGCCCCTGGGGGGACAGCAGCACAGATACGCAGTATTTT. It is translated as CASSPWGDSSTDTQYF. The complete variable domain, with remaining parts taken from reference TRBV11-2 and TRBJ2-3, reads EAGVAQSPRYKIIEKRQSVAFWCNPISGHATLYWYQQILGQGPKLLIQFQNNGVVDDSQLPKDRFSAERLKGVDSTLKIQPAKLEDSAVYLCASSPWGDSSTDTQYFGPGTRLTVL.

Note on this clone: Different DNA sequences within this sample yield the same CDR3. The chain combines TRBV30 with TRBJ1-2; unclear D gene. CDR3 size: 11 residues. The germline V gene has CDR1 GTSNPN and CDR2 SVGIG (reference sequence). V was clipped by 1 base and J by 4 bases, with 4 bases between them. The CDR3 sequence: CAWSAGYGYTF. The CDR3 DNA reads TGTGCCTGGAGTGCAGGCTATGGCTACACCTTC. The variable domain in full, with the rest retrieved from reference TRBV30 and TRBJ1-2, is SQTIHQWPATLVQPVGSPLSLECTVEGTSNPNLYWYRQAAGRGLQLLFYSVGIGQISSEVPQNLSASRPQDRQFILSSKKLLLSDSGFYLCAWSAGYGYTFGSGTRLTVV.

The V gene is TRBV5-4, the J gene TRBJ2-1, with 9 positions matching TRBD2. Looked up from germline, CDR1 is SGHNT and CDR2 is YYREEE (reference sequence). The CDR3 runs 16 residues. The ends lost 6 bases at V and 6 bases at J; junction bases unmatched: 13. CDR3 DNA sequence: TGTGCCAGCATTGACCGGAGCGGGGGGAACCTCAATGAGCAGTTCTTC. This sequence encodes CASIDRSGGNLNEQFF.

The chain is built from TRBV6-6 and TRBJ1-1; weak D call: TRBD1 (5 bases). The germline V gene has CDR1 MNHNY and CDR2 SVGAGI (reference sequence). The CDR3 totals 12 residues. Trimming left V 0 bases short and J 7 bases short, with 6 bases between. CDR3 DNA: TGTGCCAGCAGTTACTCTAGGGGTGAAGCTTTCTTT. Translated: CASSYSRGEAFF.

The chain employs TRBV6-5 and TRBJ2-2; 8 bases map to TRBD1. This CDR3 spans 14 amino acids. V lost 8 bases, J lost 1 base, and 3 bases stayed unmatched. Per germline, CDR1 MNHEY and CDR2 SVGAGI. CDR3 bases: TGTGCCAGCCAGGGGACAGGGAACACCGGGGAGCTGTTTTTT. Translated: CASQGTGNTGELFF.

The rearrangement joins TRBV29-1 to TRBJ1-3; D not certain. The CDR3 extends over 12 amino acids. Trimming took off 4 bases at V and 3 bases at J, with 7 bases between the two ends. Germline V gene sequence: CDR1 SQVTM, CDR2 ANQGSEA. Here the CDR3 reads CSVVTLGNTIYF. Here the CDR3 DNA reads TGCAGCGTTGTTACACTTGGAAACACCATATATTTT.

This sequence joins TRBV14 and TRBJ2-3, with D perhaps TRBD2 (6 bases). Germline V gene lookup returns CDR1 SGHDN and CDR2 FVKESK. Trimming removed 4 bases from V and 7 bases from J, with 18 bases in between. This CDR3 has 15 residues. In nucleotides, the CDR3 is TGTGCCAGCAGCCCGCCTGGGGGGTCGCCCAATACGCAGTATTTT. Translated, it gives CASSPPGGSPNTQYF.

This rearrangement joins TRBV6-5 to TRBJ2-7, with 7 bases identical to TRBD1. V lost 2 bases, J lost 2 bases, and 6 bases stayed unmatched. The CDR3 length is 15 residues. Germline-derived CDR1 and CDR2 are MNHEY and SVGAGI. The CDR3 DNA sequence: TGTGCCAGCAGTTACACCAGGACAGGCGCCTACGAGCAGTACTTC. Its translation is CASSYTRTGAYEQYF.

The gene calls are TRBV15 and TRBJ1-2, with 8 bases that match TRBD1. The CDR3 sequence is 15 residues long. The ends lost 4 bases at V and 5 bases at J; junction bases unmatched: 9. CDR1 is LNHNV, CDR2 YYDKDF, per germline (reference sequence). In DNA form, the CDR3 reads TGTGCCACCAGCACAAAGACAGGGGCGAAGTATGGCTACACCTTC. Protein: CATSTKTGAKYGYTF.

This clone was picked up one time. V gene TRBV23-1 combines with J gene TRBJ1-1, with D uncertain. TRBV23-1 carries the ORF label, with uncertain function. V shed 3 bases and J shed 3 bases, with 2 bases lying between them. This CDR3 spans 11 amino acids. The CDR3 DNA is TGCGCCAGCAGTCAGTACACTGAAGCTTTCTTT. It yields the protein CASSQYTEAFF.